The clone carrying this TCR beta chain was picked up a small number of times. Naive CD4+ T cells were purified with Tregs depleted by CD25. After constant-region reverse-primer amplification, full-length variable regions underwent semi-nested PCR with Nested Universal Primer A. TCRdb recomputed calls from the 5' RACE reads with MiXCR, one row per CDR3 protein. The data hold roughly 50,000 distinct CDR3 sequences, with around 24% observed a single time. V was clipped by 5 bases and J by 2 bases; unmatched bases: 14. This CDR3 region has 18 residues. Germline loops: CDR1 SGHTA, CDR2 FQGNSA. This chain uses TRBV7-2 with TRBJ2-2; TRBD1 aligns across 7 bases. The TCR sequence derives from a female donor with breast cancer. Sequenced: tumor-infiltrating naive CD4+ T cells sorted from the breast tumor. Subset noted: naive CD4+ T cells, CD4+CD45RA+CD25-. The CDR3 DNA sequence: TGTGCCAGCAGCCCTATACAGGGGACCTTCTTAAACACCGGGGAGCTGTTTTTT. Translated, it gives CASSPIQGTFLNTGELFF.